The present T cell receptor beta chain was sequenced within a study of cytomegalovirus exposure and HLA in healthy donors. CDR3 length: 14 residues. Deletions cut 8 bases from V and 2 bases from J, with 15 bases between. Germline CDR1 MNHNS, CDR2 SASEGT. This clone has just one count. What it binds is unknown. PCR primers comprised 60 Vbeta and 13 Jbeta primers. Method: immunoSEQ multiplex PCR; TCRdb's copy keeps in-frame clones and lacks some. Of about 110,000 clones listed, around 83% are singletons. Whole-study findings and limits: In a later analysis, at a false discovery rate of 0.05, 17,000 or so TCR beta sequences were associated with HLA alleles. The study dropped some indistinguishable V segments, TRBV6-2 and TRBV6-3 among them. Later, TCR association rates were found to vary by HLA locus, highest for DRB1 and lowest for HLA-C.

Sequencing was performed on PBMCs. The chain couples TRBV6-1 to TRBJ1-1, with D perhaps matching TRBD1 (5 bases). The sequence derives from a woman between 55 and 75 years old in good health and CMV-seropositive. The CDR3 spells CASGKTDLNTEAFF. The CDR3 DNA sequence: TGTGCCAGCGGCAAGACAGACCTAAACACTGAAGCTTTCTTT.